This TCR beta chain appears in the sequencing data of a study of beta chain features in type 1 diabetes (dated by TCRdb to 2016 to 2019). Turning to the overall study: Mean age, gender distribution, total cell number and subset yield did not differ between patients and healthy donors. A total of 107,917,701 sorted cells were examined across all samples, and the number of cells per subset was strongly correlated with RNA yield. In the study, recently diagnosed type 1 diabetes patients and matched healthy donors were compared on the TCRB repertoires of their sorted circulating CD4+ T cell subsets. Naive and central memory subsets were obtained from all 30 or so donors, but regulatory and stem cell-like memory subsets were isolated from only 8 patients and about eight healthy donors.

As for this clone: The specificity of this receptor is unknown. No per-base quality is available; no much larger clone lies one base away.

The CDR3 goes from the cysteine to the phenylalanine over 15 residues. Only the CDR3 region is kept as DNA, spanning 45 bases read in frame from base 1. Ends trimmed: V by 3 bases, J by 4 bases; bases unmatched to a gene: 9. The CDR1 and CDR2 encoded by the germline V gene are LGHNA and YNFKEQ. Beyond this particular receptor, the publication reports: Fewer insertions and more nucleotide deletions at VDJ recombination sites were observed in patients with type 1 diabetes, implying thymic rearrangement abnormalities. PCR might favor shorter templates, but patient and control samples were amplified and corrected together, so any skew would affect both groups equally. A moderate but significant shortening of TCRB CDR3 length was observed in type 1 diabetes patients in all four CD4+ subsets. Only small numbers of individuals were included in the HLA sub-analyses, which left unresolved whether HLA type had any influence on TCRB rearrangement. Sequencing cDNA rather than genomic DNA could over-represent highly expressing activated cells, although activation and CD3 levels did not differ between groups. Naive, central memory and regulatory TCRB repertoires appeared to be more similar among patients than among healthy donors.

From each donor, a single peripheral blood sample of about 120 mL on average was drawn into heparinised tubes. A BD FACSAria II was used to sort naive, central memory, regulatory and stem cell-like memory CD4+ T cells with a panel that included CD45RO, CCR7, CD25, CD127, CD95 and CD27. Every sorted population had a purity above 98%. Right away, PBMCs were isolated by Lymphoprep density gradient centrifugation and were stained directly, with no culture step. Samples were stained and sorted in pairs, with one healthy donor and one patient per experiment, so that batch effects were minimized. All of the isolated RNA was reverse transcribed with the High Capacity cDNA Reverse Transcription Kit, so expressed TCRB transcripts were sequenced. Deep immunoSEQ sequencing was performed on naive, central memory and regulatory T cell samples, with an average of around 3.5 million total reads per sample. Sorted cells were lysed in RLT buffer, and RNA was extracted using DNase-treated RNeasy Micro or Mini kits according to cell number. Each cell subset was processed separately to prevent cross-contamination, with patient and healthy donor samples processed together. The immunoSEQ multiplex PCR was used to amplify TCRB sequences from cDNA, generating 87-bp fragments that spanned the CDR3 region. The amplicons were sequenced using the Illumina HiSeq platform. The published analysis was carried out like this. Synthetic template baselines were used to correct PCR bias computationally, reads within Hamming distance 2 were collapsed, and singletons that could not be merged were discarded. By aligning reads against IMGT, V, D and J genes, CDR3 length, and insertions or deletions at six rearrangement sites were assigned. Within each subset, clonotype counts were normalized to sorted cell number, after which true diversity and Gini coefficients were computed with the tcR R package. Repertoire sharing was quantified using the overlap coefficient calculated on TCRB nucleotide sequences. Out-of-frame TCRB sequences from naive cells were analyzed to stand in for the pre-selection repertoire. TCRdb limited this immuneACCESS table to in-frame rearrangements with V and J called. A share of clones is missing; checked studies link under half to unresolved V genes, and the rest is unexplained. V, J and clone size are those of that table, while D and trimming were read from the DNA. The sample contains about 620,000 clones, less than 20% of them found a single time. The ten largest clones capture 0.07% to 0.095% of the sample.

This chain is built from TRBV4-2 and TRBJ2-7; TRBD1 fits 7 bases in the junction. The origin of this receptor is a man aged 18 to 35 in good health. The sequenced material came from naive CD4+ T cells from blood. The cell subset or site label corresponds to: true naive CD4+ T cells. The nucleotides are TGTGCCAGCAGCCAGGATATACAGGGGTCTTACGAGCAGTACTTC. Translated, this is CASSQDIQGSYEQYF.